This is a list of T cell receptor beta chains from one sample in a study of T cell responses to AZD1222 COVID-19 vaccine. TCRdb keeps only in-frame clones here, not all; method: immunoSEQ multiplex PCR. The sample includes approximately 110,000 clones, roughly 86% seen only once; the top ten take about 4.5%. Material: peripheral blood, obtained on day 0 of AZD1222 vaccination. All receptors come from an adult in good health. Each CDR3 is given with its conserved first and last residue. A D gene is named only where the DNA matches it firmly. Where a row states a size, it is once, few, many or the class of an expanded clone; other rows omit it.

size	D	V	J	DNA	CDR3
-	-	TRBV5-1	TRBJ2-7	TGCGCCAGCAGCTTGTATGGGGGGAACAACGAGCAGTACTTC	CASSLYGGNNEQYF
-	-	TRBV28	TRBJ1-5	TGTGCCAGCAGTTGGGACATACCTCCGCCCCAGCATTTT	CASSWDIPPPQHF
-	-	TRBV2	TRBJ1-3	TGTGCCAGCAGTGAGGGTAGGGCTGGAAACACCATATATTTT	CASSEGRAGNTIYF
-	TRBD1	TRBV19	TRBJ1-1	TGTGCCAGTAGTCCGGGACAGGGGTTCCCCCAAGCTTTCTTT	CASSPGQGFPQAFF
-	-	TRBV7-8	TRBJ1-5	TGTGCCAGCAGCTTAGCAGGGTGGGCAGCTTATAGCAATCAGCCCCAGCATTTT	CASSLAGWAAYSNQPQHF
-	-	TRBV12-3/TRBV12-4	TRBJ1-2	TGTGCCAGCAGAGGGCAGGGCTATGGCTACACCTTC	CASRGQGYGYTF
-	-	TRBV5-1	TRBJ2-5	TGCGCCAGCAGCGTATCGGGACCACAAGAGACCCAGTACTTC	CASSVSGPQETQYF
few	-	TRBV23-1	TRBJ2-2	TGCGCCAGCAGTCCCCTACGGGGCAGGGTAGGTACCGGGGAGCTGTTTTTT	CASSPLRGRVGTGELFF
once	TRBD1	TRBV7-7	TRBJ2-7	TGTGCCAGCAGCTTGGACAGGGAAAACGAGCAGTACTTC	CASSLDRENEQYF
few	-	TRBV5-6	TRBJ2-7	TGTGCCAGCACCAGGGTGGGGGAGCAGTACTTC	CASTRVGEQYF
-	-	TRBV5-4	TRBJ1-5	TGTGCCAGCAGCTCGGGAGTGGGAAGCAATCAGCCCCAGCATTTT	CASSSGVGSNQPQHF
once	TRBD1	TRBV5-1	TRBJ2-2	TGCGCCAGCAGCTTGGGGACAGGGCTCAATCTGAACACCGGGGAGCTGTTTTTT	CASSLGTGLNLNTGELFF
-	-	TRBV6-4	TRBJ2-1	TGTGCCAGCAGCTCCGGGATCCACAATGAGCAGTTCTTC	CASSSGIHNEQFF
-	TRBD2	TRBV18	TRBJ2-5	TGTGCCAGCTCCCTAGCGGGGGGGCAAGAGACCCAGTACTTC	CASSLAGGQETQYF
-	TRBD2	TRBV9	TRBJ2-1	TGTGCCAGCAGCGGACTCTATGGGCTAGCGGGAATGGCCTACAATGAGCAGTTCTTC	CASSGLYGLAGMAYNEQFF
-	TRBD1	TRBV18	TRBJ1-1	TGTGCCAGCTGCCCCGGGACAGCGAATGAAGCTTTCTTT	CASCPGTANEAFF
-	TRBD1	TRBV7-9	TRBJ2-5	TGTGCCAGCAGCCCAAGGACAGGGTCAGGAGAGACCCAGTACTTC	CASSPRTGSGETQYF
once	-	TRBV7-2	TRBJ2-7	TGTGCCAGCAGCTTAAGGCCAAGGGAAGCCGAGCAGTACTTC	CASSLRPREAEQYF
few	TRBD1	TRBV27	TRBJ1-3	TGTGCCAGCAGTTTATCGCCAGGGGGGGCGCCTGGAAACACCATATATTTT	CASSLSPGGAPGNTIYF
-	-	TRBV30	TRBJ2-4	TGTGCCTGGAGTGTTTTCGGGGAAGCCAAAAACATTCAGTACTTC	CAWSVFGEAKNIQYF
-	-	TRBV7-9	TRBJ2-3	TGTGCCAGCAGCGTTAGCCTCACAGATACGCAGTATTTT	CASSVSLTDTQYF
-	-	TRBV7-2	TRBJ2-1	TGTGCCAGCAGCTTAGATAGGGCGACTAGCAATGAGCAGTTCTTC	CASSLDRATSNEQFF
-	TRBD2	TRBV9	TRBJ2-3	TGTGCCAGCAGGGCCCAGGCTAGCGGGAACACAGATACGCAGTATTTT	CASRAQASGNTDTQYF
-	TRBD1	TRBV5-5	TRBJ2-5	TGTGCCAGCAGCCCCTGGACAGGGGAGACCCAGTACTTC	CASSPWTGETQYF
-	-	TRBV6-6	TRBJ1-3	TGTGCCAGCAGCGCCGACCTCACTGGAAACACCATATATTTT	CASSADLTGNTIYF
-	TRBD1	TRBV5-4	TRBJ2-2	TGTGCCAGCAGCTGGACAGGGGCCGGGGAGCTGTTTTTT	CASSWTGAGELFF
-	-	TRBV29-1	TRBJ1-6	TGCAGCGTTGTAACAGGTGAAAATTCACCCCTCCACTTT	CSVVTGENSPLHF
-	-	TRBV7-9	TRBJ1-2	TGTGCCAGCAGGTCCGGGTCTAACTATGGCTACACCTTC	CASRSGSNYGYTF
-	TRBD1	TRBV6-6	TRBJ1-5	TGTGCCAGCAACGACAGGGGGCTGGGGCAGCCCCAGCATTTT	CASNDRGLGQPQHF
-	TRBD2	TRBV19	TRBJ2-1	TGTGCCACCGGACTAGCGGGCAGTGGGCCTTACAATGAGCAGTTCTTC	CATGLAGSGPYNEQFF
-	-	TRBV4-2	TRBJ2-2	TGTGCCAGCAGCCGCCTGATGAACACCGGGGAGCTGTTTTTT	CASSRLMNTGELFF
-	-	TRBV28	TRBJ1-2	TGTGCCAGCAGGCCCGACCCATCGCGGGGCTACACCTTC	CASRPDPSRGYTF
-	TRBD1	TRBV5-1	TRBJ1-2	TGCGCCAGCAGCGTCAGGGGGGAAGTCTATGGCTACACCTTC	CASSVRGEVYGYTF
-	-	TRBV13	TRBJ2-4	TGTGCCAGCAGCTTGCATACCAAAAACATTCAGTACTTC	CASSLHTKNIQYF
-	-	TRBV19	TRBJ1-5	TGTGCCAGTAGTACAGGGACCCGTCGAGTCCATCAGCCCCAGCATTTT	CASSTGTRRVHQPQHF
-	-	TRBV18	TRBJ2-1	TGTGCCAGCTCACCCCGGGACAACTACAATGAGCAGTTCTTC	CASSPRDNYNEQFF
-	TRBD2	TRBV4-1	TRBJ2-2	TGCGCCAGCAGCCAAGTCCTAGCGGGAACGAACACCGGGGAGCTGTTTTTT	CASSQVLAGTNTGELFF
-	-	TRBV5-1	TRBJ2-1	TGCGCCAGCAGCCACGTTCAGGGAATTTCCAATGAGCAGTTCTTC	CASSHVQGISNEQFF
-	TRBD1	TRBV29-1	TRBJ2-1	TGCAGCGTTGAAGTGGGTATGACAGGGGCTCGGTACAATGAGCAGTTCTTC	CSVEVGMTGARYNEQFF
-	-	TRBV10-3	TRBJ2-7	TGTGCCATGAATTCGGGGGGCCCGACTCGAGAGCAGTACTTC	CAMNSGGPTREQYF
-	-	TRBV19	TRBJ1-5	TGTGCCAGTACGGAAGGGGCCCCCAATCAGCCCCAGCATTTT	CASTEGAPNQPQHF
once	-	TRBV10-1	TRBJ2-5	TGCGCCAGCAGTGAGTCTCTGGGGGACCAAACACGGACCCAGTACTTC	CASSESLGDQTRTQYF
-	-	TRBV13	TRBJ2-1	TGTGCCAGCAGCTTATTTAATGAGCAGTTCTTC	CASSLFNEQFF
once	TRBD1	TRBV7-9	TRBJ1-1	TGTGCCAGCAGCGACACAGGGGGCACCACTGAAGCTTTCTTT	CASSDTGGTTEAFF
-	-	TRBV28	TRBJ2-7	TGTGCCAGCAGTTTTATATGGGGGCACGAGCAGTACTTC	CASSFIWGHEQYF
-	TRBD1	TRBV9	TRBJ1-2	TGTGCCAGCAGCGTTAAAGGGACAGCCCTTAACTATGGCTACACCTTC	CASSVKGTALNYGYTF
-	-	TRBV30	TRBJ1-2	TGTGCCTGCAATAAATCGGGACACGAAATTTATGGCTACACCTTC	CACNKSGHEIYGYTF
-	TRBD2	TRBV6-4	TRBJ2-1	TGTGCCAGCAGTCCGACTAGCGGGGGGGCCGGAGAGCAGTTCTTC	CASSPTSGGAGEQFF
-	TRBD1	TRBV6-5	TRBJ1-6	TGCGCATCCGGACAGGGGAGAAATTCACCCCTCCACTTT	CASGQGRNSPLHF